This T cell receptor beta chain comes out of a study of cytomegalovirus exposure and HLA in healthy donors. Study findings and constraints: Across HLA loci, a later analysis found differing TCR association rates, with DRB1 most and HLA-C fewest.

About this clone: What it recognizes is unknown.

This CDR3 has 15 residues. The J segment lost 3 bases and the V segment lost 2 bases, leaving 7 bases of the junction unmatched. Germline V gene lookup returns CDR1 PRHDT and CDR2 FYEKMQ (reference sequence). Amplification used 60 Vbeta primers and 13 Jbeta primers. Sequencing used immunoSEQ multiplex PCR; TCRdb keeps in-frame clones, though not all of them. This repertoire includes tens of thousands of clones. The chain links TRBV13 to TRBJ2-7, with 7 bases that match TRBD1. The TCR was taken from a woman between 55 and 75 years old in good health and CMV-seronegative. The sequenced material came from PBMCs. This CDR3 is CASSLPGQRFYEQYF. The CDR3 DNA is TGTGCCAGCAGCTTACCGGGACAGAGATTCTACGAGCAGTACTTC.